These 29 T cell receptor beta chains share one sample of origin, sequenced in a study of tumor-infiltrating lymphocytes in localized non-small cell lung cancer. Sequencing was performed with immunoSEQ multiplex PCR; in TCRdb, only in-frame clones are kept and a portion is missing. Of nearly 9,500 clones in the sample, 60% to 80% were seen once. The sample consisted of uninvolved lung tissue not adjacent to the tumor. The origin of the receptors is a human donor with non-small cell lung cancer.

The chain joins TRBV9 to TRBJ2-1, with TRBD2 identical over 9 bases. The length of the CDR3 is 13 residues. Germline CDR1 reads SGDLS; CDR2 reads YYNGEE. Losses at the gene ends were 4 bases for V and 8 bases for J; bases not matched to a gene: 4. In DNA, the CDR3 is TGTGCCAGCAGCCCGGTAGCGGGGGATGAGCAGTTCTTC. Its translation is CASSPVAGDEQFF.

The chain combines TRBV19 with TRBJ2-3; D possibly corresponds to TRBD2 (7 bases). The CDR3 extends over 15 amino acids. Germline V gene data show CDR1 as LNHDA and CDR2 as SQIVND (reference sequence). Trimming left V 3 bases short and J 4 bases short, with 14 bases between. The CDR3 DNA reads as TGTGCCAGTAGTATGGGGGGGGCCCCCCCAGATACGCAGTATTTT. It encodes CASSMGGAPPDTQYF. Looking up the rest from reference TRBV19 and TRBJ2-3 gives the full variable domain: DGGITQSPKYLFRKEGQNVTLSCEQNLNHDAMYWYRQDPGQGLRLIYYSQIVNDFQKGDIAEGYSVSREKKESFPLTVTSAQKNPTAFYLCASSMGGAPPDTQYFGPGTRLTVL.

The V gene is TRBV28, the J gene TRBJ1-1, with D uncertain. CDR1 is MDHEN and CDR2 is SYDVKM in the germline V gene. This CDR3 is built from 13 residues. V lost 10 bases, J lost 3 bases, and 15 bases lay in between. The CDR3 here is CATEGYGDTEAFF. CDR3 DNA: TGTGCCACGGAAGGGTACGGGGACACTGAAGCTTTCTTT. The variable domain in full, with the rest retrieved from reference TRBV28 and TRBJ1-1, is DVKVTQSSRYLVKRTGEKVFLECVQDMDHENMFWYRQDPGLGLRLIYFSYDVKMKEKGDIPEGYSVSREKKERFSLILESASTNQTSMYLCATEGYGDTEAFFGQGTRLTVV.

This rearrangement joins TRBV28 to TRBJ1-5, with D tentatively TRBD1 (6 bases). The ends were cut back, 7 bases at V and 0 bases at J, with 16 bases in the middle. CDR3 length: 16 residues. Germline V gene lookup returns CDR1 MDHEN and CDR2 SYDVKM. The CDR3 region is CASIGGGHYSNQPQHF. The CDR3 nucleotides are TGTGCCAGCATTGGGGGGGGCCATTATAGCAATCAGCCCCAGCATTTT.

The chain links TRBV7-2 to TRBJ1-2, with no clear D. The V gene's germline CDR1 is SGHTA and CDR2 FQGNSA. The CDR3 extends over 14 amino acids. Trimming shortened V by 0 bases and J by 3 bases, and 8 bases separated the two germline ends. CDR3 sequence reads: CASSLAFADYGYTF. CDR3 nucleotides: TGTGCCAGCAGCTTAGCGTTCGCCGACTATGGCTACACCTTC.

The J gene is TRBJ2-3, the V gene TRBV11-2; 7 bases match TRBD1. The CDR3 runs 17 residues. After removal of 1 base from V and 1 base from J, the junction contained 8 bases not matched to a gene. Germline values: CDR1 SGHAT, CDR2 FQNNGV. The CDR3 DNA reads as TGTGCCAGCAGCTTAGCTCTCGGACAGGCAGGCACAGATACGCAGTATTTT. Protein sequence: CASSLALGQAGTDTQYF.

The DNA for the CDR3 is TGTGCCAGTACCCCGTCGCAGGCCTCTAGCGAGCAGTACTTC. Translating gives CASTPSQASSEQYF. This chain links TRBV7-2 with TRBJ2-7; D unclear. This CDR3 spans 14 amino acids. V was pared by 9 bases and J by 6 bases, with 21 bases between. Germline V gene sequence: CDR1 SGHTA, CDR2 FQGNSA.

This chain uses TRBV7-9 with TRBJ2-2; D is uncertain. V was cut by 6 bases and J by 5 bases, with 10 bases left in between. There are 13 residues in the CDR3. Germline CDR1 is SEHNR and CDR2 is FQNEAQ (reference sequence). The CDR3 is CASSREVTGELFF. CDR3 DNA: TGTGCCAGCAGTAGGGAAGTGACCGGGGAGCTGTTTTTT.

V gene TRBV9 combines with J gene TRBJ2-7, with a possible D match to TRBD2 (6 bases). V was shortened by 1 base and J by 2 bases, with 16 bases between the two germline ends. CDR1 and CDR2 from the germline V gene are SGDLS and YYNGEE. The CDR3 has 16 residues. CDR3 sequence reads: CASSVTVREETYEQYF. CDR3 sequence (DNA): TGTGCCAGCAGCGTAACGGTGCGGGAAGAGACCTACGAGCAGTACTTC.

Written as DNA, the CDR3 is TGTGCCAGCAGCTGGGACGGGGCTTACGAGCAGTACTTC. It encodes CASSWDGAYEQYF. This sequence joins TRBV11-2 and TRBJ2-7, with D possibly being TRBD1 or TRBD2 (5 bases each). The CDR3 consists of 13 residues. V dropped 4 bases and J dropped 4 bases, with 11 bases sitting between them. Germline values: CDR1 SGHAT, CDR2 FQNNGV. Drawing the rest from reference TRBV11-2 and TRBJ2-7, the complete variable domain is EAGVAQSPRYKIIEKRQSVAFWCNPISGHATLYWYQQILGQGPKLLIQFQNNGVVDDSQLPKDRFSAERLKGVDSTLKIQPAKLEDSAVYLCASSWDGAYEQYFGPGTRLTVT.

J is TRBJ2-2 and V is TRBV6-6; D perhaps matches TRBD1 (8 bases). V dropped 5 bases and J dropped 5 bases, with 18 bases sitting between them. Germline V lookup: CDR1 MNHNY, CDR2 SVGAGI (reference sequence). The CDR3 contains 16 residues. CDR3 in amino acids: CASSIPTGEGTGELFF. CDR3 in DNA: TGTGCCAGCAGTATACCGACAGGGGAGGGTACCGGGGAGCTGTTTTTT.

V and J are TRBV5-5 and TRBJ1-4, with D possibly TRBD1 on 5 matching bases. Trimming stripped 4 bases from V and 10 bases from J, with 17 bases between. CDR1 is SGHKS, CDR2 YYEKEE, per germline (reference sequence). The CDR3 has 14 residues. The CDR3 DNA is TGTGCCAGCAGCCCCCGACAGAATTACGGAAAACTGTTTTTT. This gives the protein CASSPRQNYGKLFF.

CDR3 coding DNA: TGTGCCAGCTCACCACGTGCCACCTCGGGAGACGAGCAGTACTTC. Translating gives CASSPRATSGDEQYF. The chain uses TRBV18 and TRBJ2-7, with D maybe TRBD2 (6 bases). Trimming shortened V by 1 base and J by 5 bases, and 15 bases separated the two germline ends. This CDR3 is built from 15 residues. Germline V gives CDR1 KGHSH, CDR2 LQKENI.

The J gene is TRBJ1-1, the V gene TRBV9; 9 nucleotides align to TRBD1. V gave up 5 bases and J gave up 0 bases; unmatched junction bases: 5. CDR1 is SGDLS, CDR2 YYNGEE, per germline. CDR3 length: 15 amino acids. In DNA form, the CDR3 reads TGTGCCAGCAGAAAGGGACAGGGCATGAACACTGAAGCTTTCTTT. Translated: CASRKGQGMNTEAFF.

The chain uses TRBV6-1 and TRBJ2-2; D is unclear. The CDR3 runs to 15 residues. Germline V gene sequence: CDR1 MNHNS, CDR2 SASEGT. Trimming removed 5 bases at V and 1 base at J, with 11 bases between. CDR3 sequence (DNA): TGTGCCAGCAGTCGCCGGGCCCTGAACACCGGGGAGCTGTTTTTT. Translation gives CASSRRALNTGELFF.

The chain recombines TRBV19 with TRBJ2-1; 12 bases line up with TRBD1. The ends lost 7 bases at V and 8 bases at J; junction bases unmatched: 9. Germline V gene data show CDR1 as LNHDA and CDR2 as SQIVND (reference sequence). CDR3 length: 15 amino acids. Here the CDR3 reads CASNPSGTGGHEQFF. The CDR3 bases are TGTGCCAGTAACCCCTCCGGGACAGGGGGCCATGAGCAGTTCTTC.

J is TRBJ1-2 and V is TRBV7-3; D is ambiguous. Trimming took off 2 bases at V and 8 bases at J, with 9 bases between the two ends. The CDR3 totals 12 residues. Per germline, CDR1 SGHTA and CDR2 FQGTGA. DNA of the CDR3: TGTGCCAGCAGCTTAGACATCGGGGGCTACACCTTC. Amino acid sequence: CASSLDIGGYTF.

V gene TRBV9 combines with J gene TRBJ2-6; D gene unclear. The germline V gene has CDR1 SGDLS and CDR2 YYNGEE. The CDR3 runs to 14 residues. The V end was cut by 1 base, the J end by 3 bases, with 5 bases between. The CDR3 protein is CASSVQSGANVLTF. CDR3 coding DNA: TGTGCCAGCAGCGTACAGAGTGGGGCCAACGTCCTGACTTTC.

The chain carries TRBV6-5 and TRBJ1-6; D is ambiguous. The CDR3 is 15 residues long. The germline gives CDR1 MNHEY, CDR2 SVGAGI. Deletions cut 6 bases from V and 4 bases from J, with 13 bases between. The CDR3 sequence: CASSPSFIYNSPLHF. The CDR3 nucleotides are TGTGCCAGCAGCCCCTCTTTTATTTATAATTCACCCCTCCACTTT.

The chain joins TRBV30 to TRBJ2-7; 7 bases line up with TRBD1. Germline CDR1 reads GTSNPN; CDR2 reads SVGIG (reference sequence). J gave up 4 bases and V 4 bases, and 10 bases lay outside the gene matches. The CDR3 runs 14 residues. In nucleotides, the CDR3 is TGTGCCTGGACTTTCGACAGGGTCGGTTACGAGCAGTACTTC. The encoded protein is CAWTFDRVGYEQYF.

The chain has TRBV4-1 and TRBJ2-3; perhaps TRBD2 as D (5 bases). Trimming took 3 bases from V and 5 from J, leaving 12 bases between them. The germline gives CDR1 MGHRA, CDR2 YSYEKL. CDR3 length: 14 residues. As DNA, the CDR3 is TGCGCCAGCAGCCACGGTACGGGGTTAGATACGCAGTATTTT. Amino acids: CASSHGTGLDTQYF.

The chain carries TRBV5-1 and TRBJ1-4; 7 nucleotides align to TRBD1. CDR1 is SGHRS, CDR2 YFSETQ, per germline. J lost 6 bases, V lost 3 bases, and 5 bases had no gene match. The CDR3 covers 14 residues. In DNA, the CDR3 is TGCGCCAGCAGCTCGGAGACAGGGTATGAAAAACTGTTTTTT. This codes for CASSSETGYEKLFF.

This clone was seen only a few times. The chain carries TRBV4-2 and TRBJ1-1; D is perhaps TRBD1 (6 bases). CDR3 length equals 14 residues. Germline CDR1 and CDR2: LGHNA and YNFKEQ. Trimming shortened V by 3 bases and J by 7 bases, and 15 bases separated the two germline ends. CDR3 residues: CASSQGGQRNEAFF. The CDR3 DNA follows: TGTGCCAGCAGCCAGGGGGGACAAAGGAATGAAGCTTTCTTT.

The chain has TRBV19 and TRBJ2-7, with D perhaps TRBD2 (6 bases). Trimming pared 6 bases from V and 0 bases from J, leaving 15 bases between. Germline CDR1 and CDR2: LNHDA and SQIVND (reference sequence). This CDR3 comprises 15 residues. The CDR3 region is CASRERDFFSYEQYF. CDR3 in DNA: TGTGCCAGTAGGGAGAGGGACTTTTTCTCCTACGAGCAGTACTTC.

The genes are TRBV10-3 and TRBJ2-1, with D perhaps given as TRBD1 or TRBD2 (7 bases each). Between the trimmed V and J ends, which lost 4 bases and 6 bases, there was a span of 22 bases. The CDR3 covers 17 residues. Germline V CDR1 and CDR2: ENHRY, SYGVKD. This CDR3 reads CAISGEGQGELRNEQFF. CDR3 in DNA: TGTGCCATCAGTGGGGAGGGTCAGGGGGAGCTACGCAATGAGCAGTTCTTC.

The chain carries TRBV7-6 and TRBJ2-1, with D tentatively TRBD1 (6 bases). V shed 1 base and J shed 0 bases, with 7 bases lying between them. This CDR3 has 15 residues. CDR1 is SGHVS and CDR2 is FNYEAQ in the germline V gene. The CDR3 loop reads CASSLVGGSYNEQFF. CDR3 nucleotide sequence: TGTGCCAGCAGCTTAGTAGGGGGCTCCTACAATGAGCAGTTCTTC.

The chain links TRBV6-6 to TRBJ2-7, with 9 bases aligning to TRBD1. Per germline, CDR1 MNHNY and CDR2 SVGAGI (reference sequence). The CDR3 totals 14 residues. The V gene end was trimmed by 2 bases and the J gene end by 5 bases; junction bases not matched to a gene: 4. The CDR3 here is CASSYTGGDNEQYF. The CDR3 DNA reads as TGTGCCAGCAGTTACACAGGGGGCGACAACGAGCAGTACTTC.

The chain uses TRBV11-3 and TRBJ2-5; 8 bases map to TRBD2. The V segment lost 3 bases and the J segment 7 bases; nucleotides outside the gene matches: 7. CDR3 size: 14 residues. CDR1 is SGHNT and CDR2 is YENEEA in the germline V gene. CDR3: CASSFTGGPVTQYF. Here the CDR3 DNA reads TGTGCCAGCAGCTTTACGGGGGGGCCCGTGACCCAGTACTTC.

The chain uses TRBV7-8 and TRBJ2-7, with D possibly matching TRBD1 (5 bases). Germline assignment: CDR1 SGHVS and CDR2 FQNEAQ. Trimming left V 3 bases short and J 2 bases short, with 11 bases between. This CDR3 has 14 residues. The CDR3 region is CASSFRRGPYEQYF. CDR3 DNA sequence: TGTGCCAGCAGCTTCCGAAGGGGCCCCTACGAGCAGTACTTC.